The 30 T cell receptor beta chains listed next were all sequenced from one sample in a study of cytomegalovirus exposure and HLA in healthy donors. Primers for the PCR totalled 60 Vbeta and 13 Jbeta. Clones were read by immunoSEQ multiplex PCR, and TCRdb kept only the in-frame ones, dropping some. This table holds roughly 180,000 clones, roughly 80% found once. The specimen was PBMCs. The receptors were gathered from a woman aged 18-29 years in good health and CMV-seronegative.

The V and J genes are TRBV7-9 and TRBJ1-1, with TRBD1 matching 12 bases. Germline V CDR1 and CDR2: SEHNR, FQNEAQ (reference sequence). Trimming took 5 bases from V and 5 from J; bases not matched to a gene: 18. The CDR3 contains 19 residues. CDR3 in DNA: TGTGCCAGCAGCCGCTCCCATTCGAGGGACAGGGGGCAGTTGACTGAAGCTTTCTTT. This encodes CASSRSHSRDRGQLTEAFF.

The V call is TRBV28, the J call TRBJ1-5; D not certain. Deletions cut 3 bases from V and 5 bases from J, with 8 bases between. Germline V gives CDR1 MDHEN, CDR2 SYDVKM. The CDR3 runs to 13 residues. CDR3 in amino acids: CASSLGRHQPQHF. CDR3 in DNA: TGTGCCAGCAGTTTGGGGAGGCATCAGCCCCAGCATTTT.

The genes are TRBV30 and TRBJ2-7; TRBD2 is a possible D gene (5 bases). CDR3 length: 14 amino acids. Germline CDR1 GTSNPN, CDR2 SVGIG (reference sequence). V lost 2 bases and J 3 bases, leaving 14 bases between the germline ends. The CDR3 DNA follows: TGTGCCTGGAGTCTGGACTCAATCGACTACGAGCAGTACTTC. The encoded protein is CAWSLDSIDYEQYF.

This chain's CDR3 is CASNVGQYNQPQHF. Written as DNA, the CDR3 is TGTGCCAGTAACGTTGGACAGTACAATCAGCCCCAGCATTTT. This chain uses TRBV19 with TRBJ1-5, with D perhaps matching TRBD1 (6 bases). CDR1 is LNHDA and CDR2 is SQIVND in the germline V gene (reference sequence). V was clipped by 7 bases and J by 3 bases, with 13 bases between them. CDR3 length equals 14 residues.

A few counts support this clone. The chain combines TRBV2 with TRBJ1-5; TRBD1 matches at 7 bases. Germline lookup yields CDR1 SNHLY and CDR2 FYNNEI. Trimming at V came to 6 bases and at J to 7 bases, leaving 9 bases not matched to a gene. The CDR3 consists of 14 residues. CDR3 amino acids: CASSWDRKDQPQHF. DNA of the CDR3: TGTGCCAGCAGCTGGGACAGAAAGGACCAGCCCCAGCATTTT.

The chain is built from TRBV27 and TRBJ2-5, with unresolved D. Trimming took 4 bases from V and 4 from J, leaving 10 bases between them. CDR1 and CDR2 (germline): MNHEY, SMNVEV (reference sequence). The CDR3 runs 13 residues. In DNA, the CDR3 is TGTGCCAGCAGTTCCCCGCCCGGAGAGACCCAGTACTTC. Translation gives CASSSPPGETQYF.

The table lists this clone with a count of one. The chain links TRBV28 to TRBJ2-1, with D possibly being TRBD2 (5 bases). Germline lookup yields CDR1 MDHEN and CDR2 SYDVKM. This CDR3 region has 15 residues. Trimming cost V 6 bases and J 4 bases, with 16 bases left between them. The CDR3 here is CASSPINREYNEQFF. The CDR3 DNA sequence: TGTGCCAGCAGCCCTATCAATCGGGAATACAATGAGCAGTTCTTC.

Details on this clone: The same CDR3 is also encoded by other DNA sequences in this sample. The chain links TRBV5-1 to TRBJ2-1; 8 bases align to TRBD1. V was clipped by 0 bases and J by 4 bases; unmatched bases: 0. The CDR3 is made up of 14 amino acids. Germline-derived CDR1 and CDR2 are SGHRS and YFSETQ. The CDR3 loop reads CASSLGQGYNEQFF. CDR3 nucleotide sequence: TGCGCCAGCAGCTTGGGACAGGGGTACAATGAGCAGTTCTTC.

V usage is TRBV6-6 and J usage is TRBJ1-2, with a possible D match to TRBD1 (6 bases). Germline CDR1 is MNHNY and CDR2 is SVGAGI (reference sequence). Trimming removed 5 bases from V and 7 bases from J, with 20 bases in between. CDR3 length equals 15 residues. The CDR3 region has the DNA TGTGCCAGCAGTCCAATACAGGGTTCACGCGGTGGCTACACCTTC. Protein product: CASSPIQGSRGGYTF.

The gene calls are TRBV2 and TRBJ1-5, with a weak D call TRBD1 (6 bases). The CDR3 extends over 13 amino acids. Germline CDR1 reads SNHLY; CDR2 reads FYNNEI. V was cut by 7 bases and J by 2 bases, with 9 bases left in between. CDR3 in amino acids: CASNSGGNQPQHF. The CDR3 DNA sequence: TGTGCCAGCAATTCAGGGGGCAATCAGCCCCAGCATTTT.

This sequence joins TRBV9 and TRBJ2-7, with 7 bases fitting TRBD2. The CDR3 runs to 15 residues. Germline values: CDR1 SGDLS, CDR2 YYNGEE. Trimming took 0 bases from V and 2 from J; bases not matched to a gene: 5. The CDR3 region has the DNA TGTGCCAGCAGCGTAGGGACGGGAGGAGCCTACGAGCAGTACTTC. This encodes CASSVGTGGAYEQYF.

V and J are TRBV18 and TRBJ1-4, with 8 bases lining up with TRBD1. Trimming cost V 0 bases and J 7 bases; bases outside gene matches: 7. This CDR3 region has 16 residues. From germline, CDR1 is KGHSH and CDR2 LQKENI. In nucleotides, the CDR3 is TGTGCCAGCTCACCACCGAATCAGGGGGCCGGTGAAAAACTGTTTTTT. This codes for CASSPPNQGAGEKLFF. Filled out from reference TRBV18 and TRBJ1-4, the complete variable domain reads NAGVMQNPRHLVRRRGQEARLRCSPMKGHSHVYWYRQLPEEGLKFMVYLQKENIIDESGMPKERFSAEFPKEGPSILRIQQVVRGDSAAYFCASSPPNQGAGEKLFFGSGTQLSVL.

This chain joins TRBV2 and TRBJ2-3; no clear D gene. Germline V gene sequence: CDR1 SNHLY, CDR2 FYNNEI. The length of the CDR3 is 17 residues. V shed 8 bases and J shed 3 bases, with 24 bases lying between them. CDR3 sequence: CASPHGRSSLGTDTQYF. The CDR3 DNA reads TGTGCCAGCCCCCATGGGCGATCGTCATTAGGTACAGATACGCAGTATTTT.

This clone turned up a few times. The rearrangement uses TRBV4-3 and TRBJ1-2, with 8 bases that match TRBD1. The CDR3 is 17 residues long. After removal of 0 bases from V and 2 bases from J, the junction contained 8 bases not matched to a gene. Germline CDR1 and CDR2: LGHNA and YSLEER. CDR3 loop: CASSQDPARTGNYGYTF. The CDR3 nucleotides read TGCGCCAGCAGCCAAGACCCCGCGCGGACAGGGAACTATGGCTACACCTTC.

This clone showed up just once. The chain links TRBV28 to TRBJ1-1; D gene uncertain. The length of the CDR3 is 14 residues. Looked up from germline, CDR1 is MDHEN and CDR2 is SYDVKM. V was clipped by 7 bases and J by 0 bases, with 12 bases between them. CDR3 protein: CASIHTTLNTEAFF. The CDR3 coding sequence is TGTGCCAGCATTCACACTACATTGAACACTGAAGCTTTCTTT. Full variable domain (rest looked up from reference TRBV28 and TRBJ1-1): DVKVTQSSRYLVKRTGEKVFLECVQDMDHENMFWYRQDPGLGLRLIYFSYDVKMKEKGDIPEGYSVSREKKERFSLILESASTNQTSMYLCASIHTTLNTEAFFGQGTRLTVV.

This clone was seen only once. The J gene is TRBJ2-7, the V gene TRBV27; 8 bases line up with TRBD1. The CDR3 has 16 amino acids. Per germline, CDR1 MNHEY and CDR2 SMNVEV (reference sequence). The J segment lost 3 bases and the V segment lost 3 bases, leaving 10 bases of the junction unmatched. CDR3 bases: TGTGCCAGCAGTTTCTCGACAGGGGAGAATTTCTACGAGCAGTACTTC. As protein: CASSFSTGENFYEQYF.

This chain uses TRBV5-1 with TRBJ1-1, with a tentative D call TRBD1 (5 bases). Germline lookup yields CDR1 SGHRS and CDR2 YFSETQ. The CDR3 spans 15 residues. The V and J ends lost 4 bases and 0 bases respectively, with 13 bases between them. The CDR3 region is CASSLDGGMNTEAFF. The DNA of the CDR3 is TGCGCCAGCAGCCTGGACGGGGGTATGAACACTGAAGCTTTCTTT. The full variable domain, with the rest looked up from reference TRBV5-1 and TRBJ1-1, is KAGVTQTPRYLIKTRGQQVTLSCSPISGHRSVSWYQQTPGQGLQFLFEYFSETQRNKGNFPGRFSGRQFSNSRSEMNVSTLELGDSALYLCASSLDGGMNTEAFFGQGTRLTVV.

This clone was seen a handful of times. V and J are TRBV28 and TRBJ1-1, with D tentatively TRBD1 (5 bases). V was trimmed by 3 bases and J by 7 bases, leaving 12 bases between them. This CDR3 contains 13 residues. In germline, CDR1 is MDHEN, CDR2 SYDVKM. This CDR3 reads CASSFNDRVEAFF. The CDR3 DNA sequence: TGTGCCAGCAGTTTCAACGACAGAGTTGAAGCTTTCTTT.

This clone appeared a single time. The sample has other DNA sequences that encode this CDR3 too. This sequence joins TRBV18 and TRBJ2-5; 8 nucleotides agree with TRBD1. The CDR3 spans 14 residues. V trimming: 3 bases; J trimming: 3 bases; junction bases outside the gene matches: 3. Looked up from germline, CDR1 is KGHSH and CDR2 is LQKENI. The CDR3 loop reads CASSPTGVEETQYF. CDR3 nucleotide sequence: TGTGCCAGCTCACCGACAGGGGTAGAAGAGACCCAGTACTTC.

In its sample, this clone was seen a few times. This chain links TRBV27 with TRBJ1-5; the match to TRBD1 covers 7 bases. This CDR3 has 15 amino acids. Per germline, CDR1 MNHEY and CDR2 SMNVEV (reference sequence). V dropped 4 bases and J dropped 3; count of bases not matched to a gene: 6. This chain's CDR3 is CASSSSGQANQPQHF. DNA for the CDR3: TGTGCCAGCAGTTCCTCCGGACAGGCCAATCAGCCCCAGCATTTT.

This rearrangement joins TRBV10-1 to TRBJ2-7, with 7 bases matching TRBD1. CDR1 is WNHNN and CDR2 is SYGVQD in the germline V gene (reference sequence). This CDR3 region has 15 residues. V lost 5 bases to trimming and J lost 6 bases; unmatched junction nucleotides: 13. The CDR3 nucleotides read TGCGCCAGCAGTCCGAGGGACAGAGCCTCGGGCGAGCAGTACTTC. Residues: CASSPRDRASGEQYF.

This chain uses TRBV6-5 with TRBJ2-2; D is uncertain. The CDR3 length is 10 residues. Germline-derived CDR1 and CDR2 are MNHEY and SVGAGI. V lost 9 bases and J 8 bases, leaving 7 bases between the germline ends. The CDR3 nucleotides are TGTGCCAGAAAAACAGGGGAGCTGTTTTTT. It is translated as CARKTGELFF.

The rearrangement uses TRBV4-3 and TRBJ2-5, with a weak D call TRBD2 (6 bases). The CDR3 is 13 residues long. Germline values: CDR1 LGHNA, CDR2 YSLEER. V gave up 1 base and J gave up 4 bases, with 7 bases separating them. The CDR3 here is CASSQGLGETQYF. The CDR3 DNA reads TGCGCCAGCAGCCAAGGACTAGGAGAGACCCAGTACTTC.

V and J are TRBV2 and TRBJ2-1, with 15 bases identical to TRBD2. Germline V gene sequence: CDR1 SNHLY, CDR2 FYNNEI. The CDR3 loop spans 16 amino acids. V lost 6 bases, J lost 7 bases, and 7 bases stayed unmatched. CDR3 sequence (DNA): TGTGCCAGCAGCCGTTCCGGGACTAGCGGGAGGAATGAGCAGTTCTTC. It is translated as CASSRSGTSGRNEQFF.

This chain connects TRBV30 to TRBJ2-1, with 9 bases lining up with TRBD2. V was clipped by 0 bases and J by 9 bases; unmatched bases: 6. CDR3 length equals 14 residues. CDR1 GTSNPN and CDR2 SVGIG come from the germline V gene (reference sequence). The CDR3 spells CAWSVASGIREQFF. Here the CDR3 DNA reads TGTGCCTGGAGTGTCGCTAGCGGGATTCGTGAGCAGTTCTTC.

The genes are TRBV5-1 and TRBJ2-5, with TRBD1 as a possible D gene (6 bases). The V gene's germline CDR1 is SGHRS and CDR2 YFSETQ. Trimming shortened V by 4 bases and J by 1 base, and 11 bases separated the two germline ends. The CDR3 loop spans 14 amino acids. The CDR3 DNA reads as TGCGCCAGCAGCCCGCCCAGGGGCCAAGAGACCCAGTACTTC. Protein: CASSPPRGQETQYF.

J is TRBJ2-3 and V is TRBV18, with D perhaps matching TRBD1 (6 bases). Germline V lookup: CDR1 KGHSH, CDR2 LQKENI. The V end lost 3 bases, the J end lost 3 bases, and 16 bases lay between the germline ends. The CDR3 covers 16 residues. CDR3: CASSPPGVRLTDTQYF. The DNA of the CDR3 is TGTGCCAGCTCACCCCCAGGGGTGAGGTTGACAGATACGCAGTATTTT.

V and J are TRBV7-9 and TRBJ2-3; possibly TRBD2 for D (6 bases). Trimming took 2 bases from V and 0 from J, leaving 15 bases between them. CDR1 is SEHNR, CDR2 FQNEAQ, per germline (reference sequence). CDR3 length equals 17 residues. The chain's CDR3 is CASSLSVAATSTDTQYF. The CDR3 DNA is TGTGCCAGCAGCTTAAGTGTAGCGGCGACTAGCACAGATACGCAGTATTTT.

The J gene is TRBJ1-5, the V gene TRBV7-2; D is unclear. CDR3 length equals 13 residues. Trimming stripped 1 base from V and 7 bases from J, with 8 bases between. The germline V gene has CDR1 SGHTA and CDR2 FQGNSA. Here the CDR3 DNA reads TGTGCCAGCAGCTTAGGCGGAAAACAGCCCCAGCATTTT. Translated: CASSLGGKQPQHF.

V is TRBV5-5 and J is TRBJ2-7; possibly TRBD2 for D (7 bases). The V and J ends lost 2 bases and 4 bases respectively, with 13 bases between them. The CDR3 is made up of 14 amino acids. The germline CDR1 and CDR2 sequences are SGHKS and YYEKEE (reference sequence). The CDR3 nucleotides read TGTGCCAGCAGCTTACAGGGAGGGGGGTACGAGCAGTACTTC. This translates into CASSLQGGGYEQYF.